This T cell receptor (beta chain) appears in the sequencing data of a study of regulatory T cells in long-lasting Graves disease. This clonotype has at least ten counts. Documented time point: persistent/refractory GD, antithyroid drugs over 5 years with positive TRAb. The TCR library was prepared using RNA isolated from PBMCs. CDR1 is SGHTA and CDR2 is FQGNSA in the germline V gene. V shed 1 base, J shed 8 bases, and the junction held 9 bases outside the gene matches. This CDR3 comprises 16 residues. Combining iRepertoire HTBI primers with Arm-PCR of CDR3 regions, the authors built TCR beta libraries. TCRdb reprocessed the multiplex PCR reads via MiXCR and lists one record per CDR3 protein. This sample has fewer than 550,000 distinct CDR3 sequences, with roughly 21% found just once.

The sequence was collected from a female donor with Graves disease. This specimen consisted of peripheral blood mononuclear cells (PBMCs), obtained when the disease was refractory, from a patient treated with antithyroid drugs. The V gene is TRBV7-2, the J gene TRBJ1-4, with TRBD1 matching 8 bases. DNA for the CDR3: TGTGCCAGCAGCTTAGTCCTCGACAGGGGCGACGAAAAACTGTTTTTT. This codes for CASSLVLDRGDEKLFF. The complete variable domain, with remaining parts taken from reference TRBV7-2 and TRBJ1-4, reads GAGVSQSPSNKVTEKGKDVELRCDPISGHTALYWYRQSLGQGLEFLIYFQGNSAPDKSGLPSDRFSAERTGGSVSTLTIQRTQQEDSAVYLCASSLVLDRGDEKLFFGSGTQLSVL.